These 23 T cell receptor beta chains were sequenced from one sample in a study of cytomegalovirus exposure and HLA in healthy donors (dated by TCRdb to 2016 to 2017). Library construction relied on the immunoSEQ multiplex PCR assay. Imported from immuneACCESS, the table was reduced by TCRdb to in-frame sequences with V and J called. These copies leave out some clones; in studies compared against another copy, an unresolved V gene accounts for under half, and the cause of the remainder is not known. The sample table records some 130,000 clones; approximately 87% of these occur just once. Under 6.5% of the sample is held by the ten biggest clonotypes. Sequenced input: PBMCs. Every receptor here comes from a woman under 30 in good health and CMV-seropositive.

The rearrangement uses TRBV7-9 and TRBJ1-5; no definite D call. This CDR3 is built from 12 residues. V lost 8 bases to trimming and J lost 4 bases, with 9 bases between them. Per germline, CDR1 SEHNR and CDR2 FQNEAQ (reference sequence). The CDR3: CASGGSNQPQHF. The CDR3 region has the DNA TGTGCCAGCGGTGGGAGTAATCAGCCCCAGCATTTT.

The J gene is TRBJ1-2, the V gene TRBV5-4, with D tentatively TRBD1 (6 bases). Germline V gene data show CDR1 as SGHNT and CDR2 as YYREEE (reference sequence). The V end lost 3 bases, the J end lost 3 bases, and 15 bases lay between the germline ends. The CDR3 covers 15 residues. CDR3 residues: CASSSRGGGDYGYTF. Written as DNA, the CDR3 is TGTGCCAGCAGCTCCCGGGGCGGGGGCGACTATGGCTACACCTTC.

The rearrangement links TRBV7-9 to TRBJ1-2; D unresolved. Deletions cut 5 bases from V and 0 bases from J, with 16 bases between. This CDR3 spans 16 amino acids. The V gene's germline CDR1 is SEHNR and CDR2 FQNEAQ (reference sequence). In nucleotides, the CDR3 is TGTGCCAGCAGCCCGACCGACGGTCTAGCTAACTATGGCTACACCTTC. Protein product: CASSPTDGLANYGYTF.

The CDR3 loop is CASRPDKGEGYGYTF. CDR3 coding DNA: TGTGCCAGCAGACCCGACAAGGGGGAGGGGTATGGCTACACCTTC. The chain employs TRBV25-1 and TRBJ1-2; tentative D call: TRBD1 (6 bases). V was clipped by 6 bases and J by 5 bases, with 19 bases between them. Germline lookup yields CDR1 MGHDK and CDR2 SYGVNS. The CDR3 spans 15 residues.

The CDR3, as DNA: TGTGCCAGCAGCTTGGGTGTCACAGGGGGTCAGCCCCAGCATTTT. Residues: CASSLGVTGGQPQHF. The rearrangement links TRBV5-5 to TRBJ1-5; 8 positions match TRBD1. The CDR3 consists of 15 residues. The trim removed 0 bases at V and 6 bases at J, leaving 5 bases unmatched. In germline, CDR1 is SGHKS, CDR2 YYEKEE (reference sequence).

V usage is TRBV6-4 and J usage is TRBJ2-1; 15 bases are shared with TRBD2. V was pared by 4 bases and J by 6 bases, with 1 base of the junction left unmatched. The CDR3 is made up of 15 amino acids. Germline CDR1 is MRHNA and CDR2 is SNTAGT. DNA for the CDR3: TGTGCCAGCAGTGGGACTAGCGGGGGGGCCAATGAGCAGTTCTTC. Translating it yields CASSGTSGGANEQFF.

In its sample, this clone was seen once. The genes are TRBV4-1 and TRBJ2-5; 12 positions match TRBD2. This CDR3 has 18 residues. The germline V gene has CDR1 MGHRA and CDR2 YSYEKL. The V and J ends lost 2 bases and 7 bases, in that order; junction bases with no gene match: 14. This CDR3 reads CASSQKLPTSGSPTTQYF. DNA for the CDR3: TGCGCCAGCAGCCAAAAACTCCCGACTAGCGGGAGTCCCACGACCCAGTACTTC.

The chain is built from TRBV7-6 and TRBJ2-3, with D hard to call. With 1 base removed from V and 3 bases from J, the gap between germline ends came to 8 bases. The germline V gene encodes CDR1 SGHVS and CDR2 FNYEAQ. The CDR3 is made up of 14 amino acids. This chain's CDR3 is CASSLVPGTDTQYF. CDR3 nucleotide sequence: TGTGCCAGCAGCTTAGTTCCAGGTACAGATACGCAGTATTTT.

J is TRBJ2-3 and V is TRBV10-2; tentative D call: TRBD2 (5 bases). The germline CDR1 and CDR2 sequences are WSHSY and SAAADI. The CDR3 is 15 residues long. Deletions cut 8 bases from V and 0 bases from J, with 15 bases between. The CDR3 nucleotides read TGCGCCAGCGGGCAGAGCGGCGTTAGCACAGATACGCAGTATTTT. Protein product: CASGQSGVSTDTQYF.

This sequence joins TRBV11-3 and TRBJ1-1; D not certain. CDR3 length: 13 amino acids. The germline V gene encodes CDR1 SGHNT and CDR2 YENEEA. V shed 5 bases and J shed 1 base, with 8 bases lying between them. CDR3 DNA: TGTGCCAGCAGCATGACTTCGAACACTGAAGCTTTCTTT. It translates to CASSMTSNTEAFF.

The chain uses TRBV5-4 and TRBJ1-1; D call uncertain. Trimming pared 0 bases from V and 4 bases from J, leaving 7 bases between. The CDR3 contains 13 residues. Germline-derived CDR1 and CDR2 are SGHNT and YYREEE (reference sequence). CDR3 region: CASSLGASTEAFF. Written as DNA, the CDR3 is TGTGCCAGCAGCTTGGGAGCGAGCACTGAAGCTTTCTTT.

The chain links TRBV12-5 to TRBJ1-1; D is unclear. Germline CDR1 is LGHNT and CDR2 is FRNRAP. V lost 6 bases, J lost 4 bases, and 9 bases lay in between. CDR3 length: 12 amino acids. CDR3 amino acids: CASGRSSTEAFF. Here the CDR3 DNA reads TGTGCTAGTGGCCGGAGTAGCACTGAAGCTTTCTTT.

CDR3 amino acids: CASSLGAGREETQYF. The CDR3 DNA reads as TGTGCCAGCAGCTTGGGAGCGGGAAGGGAAGAGACCCAGTACTTC. The J gene is TRBJ2-5, the V gene TRBV5-6, with 7 positions matching TRBD2. The CDR3 loop spans 15 amino acids. Germline CDR1 is SGHDT and CDR2 is YYEEEE. The V gene end was trimmed by 0 bases and the J gene end by 3 bases; junction bases not matched to a gene: 5.

This clone has a handful of counts. The rearrangement links TRBV6-1 to TRBJ2-7, with TRBD2 matching 10 bases. After removal of 2 bases from V and 5 bases from J, the junction contained 6 bases not matched to a gene. Germline loops: CDR1 MNHNS, CDR2 SASEGT. This CDR3 spans 15 amino acids. The CDR3 protein is CASSERAGGPDEQYF. In DNA, the CDR3 is TGTGCCAGCAGTGAAAGAGCGGGAGGGCCCGACGAGCAGTACTTC.

The chain recombines TRBV15 with TRBJ2-7; 10 bases are a match to TRBD1. V lost 5 bases and J lost 4; bases outside the gene matches: 2. The CDR3 totals 13 residues. CDR1 LNHNV and CDR2 YYDKDF come from the germline V gene (reference sequence). The CDR3 nucleotides read TGTGCCACCAGCGGGGACAGGGGATACGAGCAGTACTTC. It codes for CATSGDRGYEQYF.

The chain uses TRBV27 and TRBJ1-3; D not resolved. The germline CDR1 and CDR2 sequences are MNHEY and SMNVEV (reference sequence). The CDR3 is made up of 13 amino acids. V was pared by 4 bases and J by 4 bases, with 8 bases between. The DNA of the CDR3 is TGTGCCAGCAGTTACAGACGGGGAAACACCATATATTTT. This translates into CASSYRRGNTIYF.

The rearrangement joins TRBV29-1 to TRBJ2-6, with 9 bases aligning to TRBD1. This CDR3 is built from 15 residues. Germline V CDR1 and CDR2: SQVTM, ANQGSEA. Trimming cost V 6 bases and J 1 base; bases outside gene matches: 4. The CDR3 here is CSVRDRASGANVLTF. The CDR3 DNA is TGCAGCGTCCGGGACAGGGCTTCTGGGGCCAACGTCCTGACTTTC. The whole variable domain, filled in from reference TRBV29-1 and TRBJ2-6, reads SAVISQKPSRDICQRGTSLTIQCQVDSQVTMMFWYRQQPGQSLTLIATANQGSEATYESGFVIDKFPISRPNLTFSTLTVSNMSPEDSSIYLCSVRDRASGANVLTFGAGSRLTVL.

The rearrangement uses TRBV7-9 and TRBJ2-1; D may be TRBD1 (5 bases). The CDR3 contains 13 residues. V lost 4 bases and J 6 bases, leaving 10 bases between the germline ends. The V gene's germline CDR1 is SEHNR and CDR2 FQNEAQ (reference sequence). The CDR3 reads CASSSRVLNEQFF. The CDR3 DNA reads TGTGCCAGCAGCTCCAGGGTACTCAATGAGCAGTTCTTC. Complete variable domain (other parts from reference TRBV7-9 and TRBJ2-1): DTGVSQNPRHKITKRGQNVTFRCDPISEHNRLYWYRQTLGQGPEFLTYFQNEAQLEKSRLLSDRFSAERPKGSFSTLEIQRTEQGDSAMYLCASSSRVLNEQFFGPGTRLTVL.

The rearrangement links TRBV5-6 to TRBJ1-1; D is undetermined. CDR3 size: 16 residues. Germline assignment: CDR1 SGHDT and CDR2 YYEEEE. V was pared by 9 bases and J by 0 bases, with 21 bases between. CDR3 residues: CATFSERDYMNTEAFF. In nucleotides, the CDR3 is TGTGCCACTTTCTCCGAGAGGGATTATATGAACACTGAAGCTTTCTTT.

The V gene is TRBV11-3, the J gene TRBJ2-7; TRBD1 matches at 12 bases. CDR1 and CDR2 from the germline V gene are SGHNT and YENEEA. V shed 3 bases and J 5 bases; nucleotides not matched to a gene: 2. The CDR3 is 14 amino acids. The CDR3 nucleotides read TGTGCCAGCAGCTTGGGACAGGGGGCTAACGAGCAGTACTTC. Encoded protein: CASSLGQGANEQYF.

The chain links TRBV7-8 to TRBJ1-2; the match to TRBD1 covers 11 bases. Germline V gene lookup returns CDR1 SGHVS and CDR2 FQNEAQ. V shed 6 bases, J shed 6 bases, and the junction held 9 bases outside the gene matches. This CDR3 spans 15 amino acids. The CDR3 DNA follows: TGTGCCAGCAGACCGGGACAGGGGGGATCGAATGGCTACACCTTC. Translating gives CASRPGQGGSNGYTF.

The CDR3 loop reads CAIKSDRPNQPQHF. CDR3 coding DNA: TGTGCCATCAAATCCGACAGGCCCAATCAGCCCCAGCATTTT. The chain has TRBV10-3 and TRBJ1-5, with a possible D match to TRBD1 (6 bases). The CDR3 is 14 amino acids. CDR1 ENHRY and CDR2 SYGVKD come from the germline V gene. Trimming left V 7 bases short and J 3 bases short, with 13 bases between.

The chain combines TRBV7-9 with TRBJ1-2; 9 bases fit TRBD1. The J segment lost 1 base and the V segment lost 4 bases, leaving 10 bases of the junction unmatched. CDR3 length: 17 amino acids. Germline V gene lookup returns CDR1 SEHNR and CDR2 FQNEAQ (reference sequence). As DNA, the CDR3 is TGTGCCAGCAGCTCAGGGACAGGGCGATCCTTTAACTATGGCTACACCTTC. Encoded protein: CASSSGTGRSFNYGYTF.